This T cell receptor beta chain derives from a study of graft-versus-host responses after intestinal transplantation. The study's findings and limits: Allografts from individuals with graft-donor T cell macrochimerism displayed high graft-versus-host to host-versus-graft clonal ratios. In recipient marrow, GvH clones were found, and some appeared first in ileum or blood.

The assay was immunoSEQ multiplex PCR, and TCRdb's table has in-frame clones only and misses some. Of some 130,000 clones listed, approximately 90% are singletons. Germline-derived CDR1 and CDR2 are LGHNA and YNFKEQ. The CDR3 has 16 residues. Deletions cut 4 bases from V and 4 bases from J, with 19 bases between. As for this clone: Antigen: not known.

The chain is built from TRBV4-2 and TRBJ1-2, with D maybe TRBD1 (5 bases). Sequences were derived from unstimulated CD4+ T cells sorted from spleen or lymph node cells, sampled before intestinal transplant. The TCR was taken from a human donor who received an intestinal transplant. CDR3 amino acids: CASSPDSGRASYGYTF. The DNA for the CDR3 is TGTGCCAGCAGCCCAGACTCAGGCAGGGCCTCCTATGGCTACACCTTC.